This note documents a single TCR beta chain sequence. Clones were read by immunoSEQ multiplex PCR, and TCRdb kept only the in-frame ones, dropping some. Of approximately 47,000 clones in the sample, roughly 84% were seen once. V dropped 9 bases and J dropped 1; count of bases not matched to a gene: 10. The CDR3 is made up of 15 amino acids. Germline CDR1 reads SNHLY; CDR2 reads FYNNEI. The data originate from a study of T cells in tumors after PD-1 blockade. The wider study: Patients received pembrolizumab 200 mg every 3 weeks or cemiplimab 350 mg every 2 weeks. Daily vismodegib 150 mg continued in a subset of anti-PD-1-treated patients.

The material sequenced was PBMCs, taken before anti-PD-1 therapy. The genes are TRBV2 and TRBJ2-7; 9 nucleotides agree with TRBD1. The TCR sequence derives from a human donor with advanced basal cell or squamous cell carcinoma (not recorded which). CDR3 residues: CASRAGTGNSYEQYF. CDR3 DNA: TGTGCCAGTCGCGCCGGGACAGGGAATTCCTACGAGCAGTACTTC.